This T cell receptor beta chain was sequenced in a study of blood T cells in healthy people across ages. Notes on the study in general: Among T cells, TCR beta diversity per million cells dropped roughly linearly as age rose.

It was with a sample-barcoded 5' primer and a J-beta primer mix that a second PCR of roughly 7 to 12 cycles was run. Any given sample supplied a minimum of 2.5 million CDR3-containing paired-end reads. MiXCR, run by TCRdb on the 5' RACE reads, gives a single entry per CDR3 protein. The sample lists 1,300,000 or so distinct CDR3 sequences, roughly 59% seen once, with over 6.5% in the top ten. Healthy individuals of Caucasian origin from Russia, aged about 6 to 95, served as donors. They isolated at least 6 million PBMCs from each sample. About this clonotype itself: What it recognizes is unknown.

This CDR3 is built from 13 residues. Trimming shortened V by 3 bases and J by 6 bases, and 14 bases separated the two germline ends. CDR1 is DFQATT, CDR2 SNEGSKA, per germline (reference sequence). The sample taken for sequencing was blood. The chain couples TRBV20-1 to TRBJ1-1, with D tentatively TRBD1 (6 bases). The TCR sequence derives from a man between 18 and 29 years old in good health. CDR3 amino acids: CSASTSGEAEAFF. CDR3 bases: TGCAGTGCTAGTACTTCAGGGGAGGCTGAAGCTTTCTTT.